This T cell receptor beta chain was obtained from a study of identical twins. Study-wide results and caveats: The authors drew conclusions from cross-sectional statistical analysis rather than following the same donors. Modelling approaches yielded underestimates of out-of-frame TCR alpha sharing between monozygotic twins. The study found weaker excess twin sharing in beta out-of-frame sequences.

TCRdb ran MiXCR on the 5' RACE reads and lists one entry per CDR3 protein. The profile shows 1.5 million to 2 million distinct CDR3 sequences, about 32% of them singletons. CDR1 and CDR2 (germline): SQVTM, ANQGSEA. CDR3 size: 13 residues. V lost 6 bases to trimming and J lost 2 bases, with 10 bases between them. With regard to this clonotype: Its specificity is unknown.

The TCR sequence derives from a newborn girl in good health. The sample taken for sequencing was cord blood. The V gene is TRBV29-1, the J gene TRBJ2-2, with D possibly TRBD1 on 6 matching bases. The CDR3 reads CSVFGTNTGELFF. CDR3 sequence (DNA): TGCAGCGTGTTCGGGACAAACACCGGGGAGCTGTTTTTT.